The text below deals with one TCR beta chain. This may be a read error: a much more frequent sequence differs by one nucleotide. V lost 1 base and J lost 4, with 11 bases in between. There are 15 residues in the CDR3. The germline gives CDR1 SGHVS, CDR2 FQNEAQ. The data were taken from a study of identical twins. Template switching added a universal primer site, and cDNA bore unique molecular identifiers. In TCRdb, the 5' RACE reads were re-called with MiXCR into one record per CDR3 protein. The data show about 200,000 distinct CDR3 sequences, with 8% to 11% seen just once and 9% to 10% held by the top ten.

This clonotype was obtained from a man aged 50 or older in good health. The rearrangement links TRBV7-8 to TRBJ2-4; D might be TRBD2 (5 bases). The specimen sequenced was memory T cells sorted from blood. DNA for the CDR3: TGTGCCAGCAGCTTAGGCCGGGAAAAAAAAAACATTCAGTACTTC. Its translation: CASSLGREKKNIQYF.